These T cell receptor beta chains were read from a single sample in a study of T-cell reconstitution after alpha-beta-depleted transplantation in children. TCRdb re-analysed the PCR reads in MiXCR, keeping a single row per CDR3 protein. This table has over 100,000 distinct CDR3 sequences, 9% to 12% appearing once. The sequencing used PBMCs, collected before TCRalphabeta/CD19-depleted stem cell transplant. The receptor source for this set is a boy between 2 and 10 years old with acute lymphoblastic leukemia, due to receive a stem cell transplant. Both conserved end residues are part of each CDR3. The D gene is left open where the match is weak. Clone size is stated in some rows and not others, as once, few, many or a class when expanded.

>-|TRBD2|TRBV29-1|TRBJ2-3
TGCAGCGGACGGACTAGCGTTACAGATACGCAGTATTTT
CSGRTSVTDTQYF
>-|TRBD1|TRBV12-3/TRBV12-4|TRBJ1-6
TGTGCCAGCAGCCTACAGGGGGCAAGTTCACCCCTCCACTTT
CASSLQGASSPLHF
>many|TRBD2|TRBV20-1|TRBJ2-5
TGCAGTGCTTATACTAGCGGACAAGAGACCCAGTACTTC
CSAYTSGQETQYF
>-|TRBD2|TRBV5-1|TRBJ2-1
TGCGCCAGCAGCTGGGACTACCCAGTCAATGAGCAGTTCTTC
CASSWDYPVNEQFF
>few|-|TRBV7-9|TRBJ2-3
TGTGCCAGCAGCCAGTACACAGATACGCAGTATTTT
CASSQYTDTQYF
>-|-|TRBV24-1|TRBJ2-1
TGTGCCACCAGTGATTTCAGGCATGAGCAGTTCTTC
CATSDFRHEQFF
>-|TRBD2|TRBV5-1|TRBJ2-3
TGCGCCAGCAGCCACCAGACTAGCGGGAGCCGACTTGGGGCGCAGTATTTT
CASSHQTSGSRLGAQYF
>few|TRBD1|TRBV30|TRBJ1-1
TGTGCCTGGGGGGACAGGAACACTGAAGCTTTCTTT
CAWGDRNTEAFF
>few|-|TRBV4-1|TRBJ1-5
TGCGCCAGCAGCCAAGATAGTCGGAGCAATCAGCCCCAGCATTTT
CASSQDSRSNQPQHF
>-|-|TRBV18|TRBJ1-5
TGTGCCAGCTCACCTCAGGGAGGTGGACAGCCCCAGCATTTT
CASSPQGGGQPQHF
>-|TRBD2|TRBV5-1|TRBJ2-1
TGCGCCAGCAGCTCGACTAGCGGGAACCTCGATCGATACAATGAGCAGTTCTTC
CASSSTSGNLDRYNEQFF
>many|-|TRBV7-8|TRBJ2-5
TGTGCCAGCACCTTGGGGCGTGTACCGGGGGTTGAGACCCAGTACTTC
CASTLGRVPGVETQYF
>few|-|TRBV10-3|TRBJ2-7
TGTGCCATCAGTGAGCGGGAGACCACCTACGAGCAGTACTTC
CAISERETTYEQYF
>-|-|TRBV27|TRBJ1-2
TGTGCCAGCAGTTTAAGCGCGTTTGCCGAGGGCGGCTACACCTTC
CASSLSAFAEGGYTF